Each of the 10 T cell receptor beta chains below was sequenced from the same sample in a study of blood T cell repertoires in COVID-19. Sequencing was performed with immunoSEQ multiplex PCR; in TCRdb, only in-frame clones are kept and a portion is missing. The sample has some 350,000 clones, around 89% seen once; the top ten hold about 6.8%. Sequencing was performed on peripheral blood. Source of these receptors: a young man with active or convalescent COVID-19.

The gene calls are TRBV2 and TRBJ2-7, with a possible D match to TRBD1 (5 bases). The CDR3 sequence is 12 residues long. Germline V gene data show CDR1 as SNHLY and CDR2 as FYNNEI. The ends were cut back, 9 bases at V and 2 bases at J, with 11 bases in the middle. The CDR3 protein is CASSRVPYEQYF. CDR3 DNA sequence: TGTGCCAGTAGCAGGGTCCCCTACGAGCAGTACTTC. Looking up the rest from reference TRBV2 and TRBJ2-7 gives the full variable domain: EPEVTQTPSHQVTQMGQEVILRCVPISNHLYFYWYRQILGQKVEFLVSFYNNEISEKSEIFDDQFSVERPDGSNFTLKIRSTKLEDSAMYFCASSRVPYEQYFGPGTRLTVT.

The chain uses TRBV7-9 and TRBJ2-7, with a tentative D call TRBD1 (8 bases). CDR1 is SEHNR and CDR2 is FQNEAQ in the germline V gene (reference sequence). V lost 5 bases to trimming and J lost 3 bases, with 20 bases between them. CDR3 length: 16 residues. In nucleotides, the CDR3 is TGTGCCAGCAGCCCCCGGACAGGGAGGGACGACTACGAGCAGTACTTC. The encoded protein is CASSPRTGRDDYEQYF.

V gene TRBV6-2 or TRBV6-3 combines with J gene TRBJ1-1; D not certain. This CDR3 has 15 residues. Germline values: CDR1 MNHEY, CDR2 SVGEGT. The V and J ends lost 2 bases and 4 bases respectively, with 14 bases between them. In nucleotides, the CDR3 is TGTGCCAGCAGTTACGCGCCGCCCCCGGGCACTGAAGCTTTCTTT. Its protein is CASSYAPPPGTEAFF.

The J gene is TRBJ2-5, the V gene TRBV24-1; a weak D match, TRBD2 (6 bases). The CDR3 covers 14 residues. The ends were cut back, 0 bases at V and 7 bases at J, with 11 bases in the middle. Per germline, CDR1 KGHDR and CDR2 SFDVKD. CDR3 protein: CATSDLRGTGTQYF. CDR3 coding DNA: TGTGCCACCAGTGATTTGCGGGGGACGGGGACCCAGTACTTC.

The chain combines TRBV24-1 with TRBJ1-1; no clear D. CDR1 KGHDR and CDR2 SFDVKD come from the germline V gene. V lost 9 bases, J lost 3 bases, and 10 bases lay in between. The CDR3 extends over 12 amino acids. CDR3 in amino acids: CATGERDTEAFF. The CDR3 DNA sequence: TGTGCCACCGGGGAGAGGGACACTGAAGCTTTCTTT.

CDR3 sequence reads: CASGRADSPLHF. CDR3 DNA: TGTGCCAGCGGGAGGGCGGATTCACCCCTCCACTTT. The chain is built from TRBV6-5 and TRBJ1-6, with no clear D. This CDR3 spans 12 amino acids. V gave up 8 bases and J gave up 8 bases, with 10 bases separating them. Germline CDR1 is MNHEY and CDR2 is SVGAGI.

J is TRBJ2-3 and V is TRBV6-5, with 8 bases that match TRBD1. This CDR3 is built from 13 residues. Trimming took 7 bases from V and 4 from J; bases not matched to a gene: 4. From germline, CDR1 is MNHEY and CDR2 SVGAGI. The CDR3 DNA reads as TGTGCCAGCACTCGGACAGGGTCAGATACGCAGTATTTT. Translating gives CASTRTGSDTQYF.

The CDR3 nucleotides read TGTGCCAGCAGTTTTGAACAGGGAGCCTACGAGCAGTACTTC. This sequence encodes CASSFEQGAYEQYF. This rearrangement joins TRBV28 to TRBJ2-7, with D possibly being TRBD1 (6 bases). Germline CDR1 is MDHEN and CDR2 is SYDVKM. The CDR3 totals 14 residues. Trimming cost V 3 bases and J 2 bases, with 11 bases left between them.

CDR3 DNA sequence: TGTGCCACCAGTGGCCTAGCGGGGGGCTCCTATGAGCAGTTCTTC. As protein: CATSGLAGGSYEQFF. The chain uses TRBV24-1 and TRBJ2-1; 11 bases match TRBD2. Germline CDR1 and CDR2: KGHDR and SFDVKD. V shed 5 bases and J 8 bases; nucleotides not matched to a gene: 7. The CDR3 extends over 15 amino acids.

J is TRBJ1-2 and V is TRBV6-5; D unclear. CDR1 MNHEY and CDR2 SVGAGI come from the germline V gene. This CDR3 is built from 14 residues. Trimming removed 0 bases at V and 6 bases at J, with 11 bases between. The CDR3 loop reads CASSYSPGIDGYTF. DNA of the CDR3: TGTGCCAGCAGTTACTCCCCGGGTATAGATGGCTACACCTTC.